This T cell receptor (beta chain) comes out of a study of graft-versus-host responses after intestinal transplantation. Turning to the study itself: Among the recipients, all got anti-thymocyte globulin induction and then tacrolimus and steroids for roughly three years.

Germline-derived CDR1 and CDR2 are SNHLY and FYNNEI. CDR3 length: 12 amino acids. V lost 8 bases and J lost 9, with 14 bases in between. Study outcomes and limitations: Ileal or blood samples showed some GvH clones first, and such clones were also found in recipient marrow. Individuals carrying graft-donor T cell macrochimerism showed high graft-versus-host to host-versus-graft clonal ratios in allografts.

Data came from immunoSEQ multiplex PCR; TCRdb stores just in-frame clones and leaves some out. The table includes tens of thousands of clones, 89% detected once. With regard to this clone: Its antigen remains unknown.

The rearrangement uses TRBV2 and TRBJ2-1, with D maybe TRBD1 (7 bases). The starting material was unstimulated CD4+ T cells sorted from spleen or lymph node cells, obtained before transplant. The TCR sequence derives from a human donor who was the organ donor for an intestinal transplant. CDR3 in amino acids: CASQGEAGEQFF. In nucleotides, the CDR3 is TGTGCCAGCCAGGGGGAGGCCGGTGAGCAGTTCTTC.